This T cell receptor beta chain stems from a study of blood T cell repertoires in COVID-19. Study-wide context: Specimens from acute and convalescent COVID-19 originated in the United States, Italy and Spain.

Clones were read by immunoSEQ multiplex PCR, and TCRdb kept only the in-frame ones, dropping some. The table lists a few hundred thousand clones, roughly 87% of them singletons. In assigning cohorts, the study relied on participant-reported clinical history. Recovered participants had two consecutive negative NP/OP PCR tests, healthcare professional clearance, or symptom resolution. Germline values: CDR1 SGHNT, CDR2 YENEEA. V shed 5 bases and J shed 7 bases, with 17 bases lying between them. This CDR3 contains 14 residues. Source material: PBMCs or T cells enriched from blood (not recorded which). This TCR derives from a woman between 50 and 59 years old who had recovered from COVID-19. V is TRBV11-3 and J is TRBJ1-2; a possible D gene is TRBD1 (5 bases). The DNA for the CDR3 is TGTGCCAGCAGCCTAGCGACAGCCTCCCGTGGCTACACCTTC. Encoded protein: CASSLATASRGYTF. Full variable domain (outside the CDR3, taken from reference TRBV11-3 and TRBJ1-2): EAGVVQSPRYKIIEKKQPVAFWCNPISGHNTLYWYLQNLGQGPELLIRYENEEAVDDSQLPKDRFSAERLKGVDSTLKIQPAELGDSAVYLCASSLATASRGYTFGSGTRLTVV.